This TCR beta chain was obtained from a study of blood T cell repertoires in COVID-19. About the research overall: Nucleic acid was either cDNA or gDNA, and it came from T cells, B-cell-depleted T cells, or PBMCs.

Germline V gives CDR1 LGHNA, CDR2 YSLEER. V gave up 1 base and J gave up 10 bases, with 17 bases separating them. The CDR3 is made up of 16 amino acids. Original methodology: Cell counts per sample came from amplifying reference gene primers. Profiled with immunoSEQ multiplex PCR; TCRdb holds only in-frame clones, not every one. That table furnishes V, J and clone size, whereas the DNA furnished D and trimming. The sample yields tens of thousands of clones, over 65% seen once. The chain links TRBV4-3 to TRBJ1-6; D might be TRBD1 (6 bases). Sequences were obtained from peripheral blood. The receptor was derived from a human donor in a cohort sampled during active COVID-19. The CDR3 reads CASSQVGGRGYSPLHF. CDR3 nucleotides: TGCGCCAGCAGCCAAGTTGGGGGCAGGGGATACTCACCCCTCCACTTT.